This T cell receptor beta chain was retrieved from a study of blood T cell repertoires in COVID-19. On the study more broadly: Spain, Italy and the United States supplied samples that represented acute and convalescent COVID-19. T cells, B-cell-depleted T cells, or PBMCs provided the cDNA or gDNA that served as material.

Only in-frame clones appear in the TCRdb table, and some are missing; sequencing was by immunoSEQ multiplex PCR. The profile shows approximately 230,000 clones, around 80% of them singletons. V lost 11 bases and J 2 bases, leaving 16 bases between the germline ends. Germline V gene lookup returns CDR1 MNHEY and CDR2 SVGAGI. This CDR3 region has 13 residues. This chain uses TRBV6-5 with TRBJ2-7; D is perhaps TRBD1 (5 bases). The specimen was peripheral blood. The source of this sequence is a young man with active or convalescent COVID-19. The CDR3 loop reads CAAVGQGAYEQYF. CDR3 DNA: TGTGCCGCGGTAGGACAAGGGGCCTACGAGCAGTACTTC.